The rows below give T cell receptor beta chains drawn from one sample of a study of OX40 agonist ivuxolimab in advanced cancers. Using immunoSEQ multiplex PCR, the repertoire was profiled, and TCRdb retains in-frame clones only, with some absent. Among approximately 70,000 clones listed, roughly 86% were seen once. The sample here was CD4+ or CD8+ T cells sorted from blood, taken in a trial of the OX40 agonist ivuxolimab. The receptors come from an adult with an advanced solid tumor such as melanoma, head and neck, liver or kidney cancer. Each CDR3 is given with its conserved first and last residue. The D gene is left open where the match is weak. Clone size, where shown, is once, few, many, or a class for clones that have expanded.

TRBV7-3	NA	NA	TRBJ1-6	TGTGCCAGCCGACGGGAGGGTAATTCACCCCTCCACTTT	CASRREGNSPLHF
TRBV11-3	NA	NA	TRBJ2-5	TGTGCCAGCAGCTTAAGCCAGGGTGGAGGAGAGACCCAGTACTTC	CASSLSQGGGETQYF
TRBV5-1	NA	NA	TRBJ1-6	TGCGCCAGCAGCTCGGTAGGGAGAGATTCACCCCTCCACTTT	CASSSVGRDSPLHF
TRBV7-9	NA	NA	TRBJ2-1	TGTGCCAGCAGCTTTGAAACCGGGACTCCACCGTTCTTC	CASSFETGTPPFF
TRBV7-2	NA	TRBD1	TRBJ1-3	TGTGCCAGCAGCTTAGACCCCAGGGGGCTCCTAAGGACTGGAAACACCATATATTTT	CASSLDPRGLLRTGNTIYF
TRBV5-1	NA	TRBD1	TRBJ2-1	TGCGCCAGCTCACAGGGGGTTTCCTACAATGAGCAGTTCTTC	CASSQGVSYNEQFF
TRBV5-4	NA	TRBD1	TRBJ1-4	TGTGCCAGCAGCTTGGGGACAGGGGGCCTTGAAAAACTGTTTTTT	CASSLGTGGLEKLFF
TRBV7-3	NA	NA	TRBJ2-1	TGTGCCAGCAGCCCGGGGGACCCCGCGGGTGAGCAGTTCTTC	CASSPGDPAGEQFF
TRBV9	NA	TRBD1	TRBJ2-2	TGTGCCAGCAGCGTAGGACAGGGGGAGAACACCGGGGAGCTGTTTTTT	CASSVGQGENTGELFF
TRBV7-2	NA	NA	TRBJ2-5	TGTGCCAGCAGCCCCCGGACGGCGAACCTGAAAGAGACCCAGTACTTC	CASSPRTANLKETQYF
TRBV7-3	NA	NA	TRBJ2-3	TGTGCCAGCAGCCCAGGGGCAGATACGCAGTATTTT	CASSPGADTQYF
TRBV6-1	NA	TRBD1	TRBJ2-6	TGTGCCAGCAGTGCACACCACAGGGGCGGAAAAGGGGCCAACGTCCTGACTTTC	CASSAHHRGGKGANVLTF
TRBV2	NA	NA	TRBJ1-6	TGTGCCAGCGAGGGGGGAGGTGCTCAGGCCCTCCACTTT	CASEGGGAQALHF
TRBV5-4	NA	TRBD2	TRBJ2-3	TGTGCCAGTCAGGATCCTCAGACTAGCGGAGATACGCAGTATTTT	CASQDPQTSGDTQYF
TRBV4-2	NA	NA	TRBJ2-1	TGTGCCAGCAGCCTCTCTACGTCCCCCAACAATGAGCAGTTCTTC	CASSLSTSPNNEQFF
TRBV11-3	NA	TRBD1	TRBJ1-2	TGTGCCAGCAGCTCCTCCGGGACAGGGGATATCTATGGCTACACCTTC	CASSSSGTGDIYGYTF
TRBV15	NA	TRBD1	TRBJ1-5	TGTGCCACCAGCAGATCTGACAGGGCCAATCAGCCCCAGCATTTT	CATSRSDRANQPQHF
TRBV6-1	NA	TRBD1	TRBJ1-1	TGTGCCAGCAGTGAATTTGGGACAGGGGTTTATCGGGCTTTCTTT	CASSEFGTGVYRAFF
TRBV11-2	NA	NA	TRBJ1-3	TGTGCCAGCAGCCCTGGGGCTTATCATGGAAACACCATATATTTT	CASSPGAYHGNTIYF
TRBV11-3	NA	NA	TRBJ2-1	TGTGCCAGCAGCTTAGGAGGAGGGAGAGGGAATGAGCAGTTCTTC	CASSLGGGRGNEQFF
TRBV7-6	NA	TRBD1	TRBJ1-2	TGTGCCAGCAGCTCGAACTCGGGACAGTCCTATGGCTACACCTTC	CASSSNSGQSYGYTF
TRBV6-5	NA	TRBD1	TRBJ1-5	TGTGCCAGCAGTGGAACAGGGGTGGATTGGCCCCAGCATTTT	CASSGTGVDWPQHF
TRBV6-5	NA	NA	TRBJ2-7	TGTGCCAGCAGTTACTCGAAGAACTACGAGCAGTACTTC	CASSYSKNYEQYF
TRBV7-8	NA	TRBD2	TRBJ2-1	TGTGCCAGCAGCCTCGGGGGGGCCGGTGGCAATGAGCAGTTCTTC	CASSLGGAGGNEQFF
TRBV30	NA	NA	TRBJ1-4	TGTGCCTGGAGCGGGTTGGGTGAAAAACTGTTTTTT	CAWSGLGEKLFF
TRBV19	few	NA	TRBJ2-3	TGTGCCAGTAGTATAAGGGGATCGGGGCCAGATACGCAGTATTTT	CASSIRGSGPDTQYF
TRBV6-6	NA	NA	TRBJ1-4	TGTGCCAGCAGACTAGACAGGATAGCACGGGATGAAAAACTGTTTTTT	CASRLDRIARDEKLFF